This T cell receptor beta chain was sequenced for a study of blood T cells in healthy people across ages. PCR was performed a second time for 7 to 11 cycles using a sample-barcoded 5' primer and a J-beta primer mix. TCRdb recomputed calls from the 5' RACE reads with MiXCR, one row per CDR3 protein. The repertoire holds roughly 1.6 million distinct CDR3 sequences, with about 35% as singletons. V was clipped by 7 bases and J by 8 bases, with 13 bases between them. The CDR3 sequence is 12 residues long. Germline values: CDR1 SGHDT, CDR2 YYEEEE. Sequencing was done on a sample of blood. The chain is built from TRBV5-6 and TRBJ2-1; the D gene is possibly TRBD2 (5 bases). This TCR came from a woman between 25 and 40 years old in good health. The CDR3 spells CASGLSSDEQFF. CDR3 nucleotides: TGTGCCAGCGGCCTAAGTAGCGATGAGCAGTTCTTC.